This T cell receptor (beta chain) was identified during a study of sequential checkpoint blockade in melanoma. As for the study in general: Maintenance nivolumab came after either treatment sequence.

Treatment described: randomized to nivolumab then ipilimumab (arm A) or the reverse (arm B). No patient had prior DNA-damaging chemotherapy. Live CD3+CD8+ CD19− CD56− cells were sorted from PBMCs. Repertoires were generated with immunoSEQ multiplex PCR, while TCRdb's copy carries only in-frame clones and drops some. Among under 45,000 clones listed, approximately 84% were seen once. The CDR3 has 16 amino acids. The germline V gene encodes CDR1 SGHRS and CDR2 YFSETQ. J gave up 7 bases and V 2 bases, and 7 bases lay outside the gene matches. The V gene is TRBV5-1, the J gene TRBJ1-6, with 9 bases that match TRBD1. The starting material was CD8+ T cells sorted from blood (inferred from file names), obtained from a patient given nivolumab and ipilimumab in sequence. The receptor's source is a human donor with melanoma. The CDR3 DNA is TGCGCCAGCAGCTTTGGACAGGGGCTAGCGAATTCACCCCTCCACTTT. The encoded protein is CASSFGQGLANSPLHF.